One and the same sample provided the 10 T cell receptor beta chains below, sequenced in a study of blood T cells in healthy people across ages. Through a sample-barcoded 5' primer and a J-beta primer mix, a second PCR was run for 7 to 11 cycles. MiXCR was run by TCRdb on the 5' RACE reads, yielding one entry per CDR3 protein. The sample has about 670,000 distinct CDR3 sequences; 52% are singletons. The source material was blood. The source is a woman older than 75 in good health.

This clonotype has a count of ten or more. The chain uses TRBV4-2 and TRBJ2-2, with unresolved D. The germline V gene has CDR1 LGHNA and CDR2 YNFKEQ. V lost 0 bases to trimming and J lost 8 bases, with 7 bases between them. The CDR3 runs 13 residues. The CDR3 reads CASSQDDGGELFF. The CDR3 region has the DNA TGTGCCAGCAGCCAAGATGACGGTGGGGAGCTGTTTTTT.

This clonotype was recorded many times. The chain combines TRBV7-3 with TRBJ2-3; 13 positions match TRBD2. From germline, CDR1 is SGHTA and CDR2 FQGTGA. The CDR3 contains 17 residues. With V trimmed by 4 bases and J by 6 bases, 10 bases remained unmatched. In DNA, the CDR3 is TGTGCCAGCAGCTCACGTCGGACTAGCGGGAGTAGGGATACGCAGTATTTT. Translation gives CASSSRRTSGSRDTQYF.

The gene calls are TRBV20-1 and TRBJ2-1; D perhaps matches TRBD2 (5 bases). The CDR3 sequence is 13 residues long. Trimming pared 5 bases from V and 5 bases from J, leaving 13 bases between. Germline lookup yields CDR1 DFQATT and CDR2 SNEGSKA (reference sequence). CDR3 in amino acids: CSAGAQRNNEQFF. The CDR3 DNA is TGCAGTGCTGGCGCGCAGCGGAACAATGAGCAGTTCTTC.

The CDR3 sequence is CASSSRTGLNEKLFF. DNA of the CDR3: TGTGCCAGCAGCTCCCGGACAGGCCTTAATGAAAAACTGTTTTTT. The chain links TRBV7-2 to TRBJ1-4; TRBD1 agrees at 7 bases. Germline CDR1 SGHTA, CDR2 FQGNSA. Losses at the gene ends were 4 bases for V and 4 bases for J; bases not matched to a gene: 6. The CDR3 has 15 residues.

This clonotype has ten or more counts. The chain carries TRBV5-1 and TRBJ2-2, with 13 positions matching TRBD2. The ends lost 4 bases at V and 0 bases at J; junction bases unmatched: 12. The V gene's germline CDR1 is SGHRS and CDR2 YFSETQ. The CDR3 totals 20 residues. The CDR3 DNA follows: TGCGCCAGCAGCCGGCATATCGGACTAGCGGGAGAGACGAACACCGGGGAGCTGTTTTTT. Its translation: CASSRHIGLAGETNTGELFF.

Many counts were recorded for this clonotype. CDR3 bases: TGCGCCAGCACCCCGGGACAGAGAGACAATGAGCAGTTCTTC. Its translation is CASTPGQRDNEQFF. The chain has TRBV5-1 and TRBJ2-1; TRBD1 matches at 7 bases. The CDR3 runs 14 residues. Trimming at V came to 6 bases and at J to 5 bases, leaving 8 bases not matched to a gene. Per germline, CDR1 SGHRS and CDR2 YFSETQ.

The table lists this clonotype with many counts. J is TRBJ2-3 and V is TRBV5-1; the match to TRBD2 covers 16 bases. The germline gives CDR1 SGHRS, CDR2 YFSETQ. V lost 4 bases, J lost 0 bases, and 8 bases stayed unmatched. This CDR3 has 19 residues. For the CDR3, the DNA is TGCGCCAGCAGCCGCAAGGGACTAGCGGGGGGGATGAGCACAGATACGCAGTATTTT. Translating gives CASSRKGLAGGMSTDTQYF.

This clonotype has a count of ten or more. The V call is TRBV27, the J call TRBJ2-2; D might be TRBD2 (6 bases). The CDR3 covers 16 residues. Per the germline V gene, CDR1 is MNHEY and CDR2 is SMNVEV (reference sequence). Trimming took off 3 bases at V and 4 bases at J, with 15 bases between the two ends. Here the CDR3 DNA reads TGTGCCAGCAGTTTTGCCGGGAGTATAGGCACCGGGGAGCTGTTTTTT. Translation: CASSFAGSIGTGELFF.

This clonotype was seen at least ten times. This rearrangement joins TRBV6-4 to TRBJ2-3; possibly TRBD2 for D (5 bases). The length of the CDR3 is 14 residues. Trimming took 6 bases from V and 1 from J, leaving 11 bases between them. The germline V gene has CDR1 MRHNA and CDR2 SNTAGT. CDR3 sequence: CASSRRWGTDTQYF. The CDR3 nucleotides are TGTGCCAGCAGCCGGAGGTGGGGCACAGATACGCAGTATTTT.

The table lists this clonotype with many counts. The rearrangement joins TRBV28 to TRBJ2-5; TRBD2 agrees at 11 bases. V lost 6 bases, J lost 4 bases, and 13 bases stayed unmatched. Germline V gives CDR1 MDHEN, CDR2 SYDVKM. This CDR3 has 17 amino acids. The CDR3: CASRSSETSGNRETQYF. In nucleotides, the CDR3 is TGTGCCAGCAGATCCTCCGAGACTAGCGGGAATAGAGAGACCCAGTACTTC.